This T cell receptor (beta chain) was retrieved from a study of shared clonotypes between healthy human individuals. The CDR3 consists of 15 residues. V shed 6 bases, J shed 0 bases, and the junction held 8 bases outside the gene matches. CDR1 is WSHSY and CDR2 is SAAADI in the germline V gene. Deep was the level used in running the assay. Clones were sequenced by immunoSEQ multiplex PCR, and TCRdb holds only the in-frame ones, with some missing. Of about 2.4 million clones listed, approximately 94% are singletons. The sequence came from a man aged 18 to 35 in good health. V gene TRBV10-2 combines with J gene TRBJ2-7, with 7 nucleotides matching TRBD1. The sequenced sample consisted of naive CD4+ T cells sorted from blood. The subset: CD45RA+ positively selected. The DNA of the CDR3 is TGCGCCAGCAGGCTAACAGGGGATAGCTCCTACGAGCAGTACTTC. It yields the protein CASRLTGDSSYEQYF.